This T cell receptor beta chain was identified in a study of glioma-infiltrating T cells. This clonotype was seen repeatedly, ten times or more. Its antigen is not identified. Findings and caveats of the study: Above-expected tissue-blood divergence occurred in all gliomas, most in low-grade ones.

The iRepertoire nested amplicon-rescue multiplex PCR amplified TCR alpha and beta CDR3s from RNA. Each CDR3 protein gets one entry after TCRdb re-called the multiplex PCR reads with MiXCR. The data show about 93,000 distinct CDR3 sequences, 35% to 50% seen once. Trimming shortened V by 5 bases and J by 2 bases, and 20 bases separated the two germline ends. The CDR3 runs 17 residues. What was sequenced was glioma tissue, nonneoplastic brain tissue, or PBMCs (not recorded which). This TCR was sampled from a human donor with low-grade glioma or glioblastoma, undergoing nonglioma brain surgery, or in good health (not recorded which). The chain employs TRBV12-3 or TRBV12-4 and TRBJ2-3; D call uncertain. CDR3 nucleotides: TGTGCCAGCAGTCCATCCCCACTCCCCAGTTTCACAGATACGCAGTATTTT. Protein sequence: CASSPSPLPSFTDTQYF.